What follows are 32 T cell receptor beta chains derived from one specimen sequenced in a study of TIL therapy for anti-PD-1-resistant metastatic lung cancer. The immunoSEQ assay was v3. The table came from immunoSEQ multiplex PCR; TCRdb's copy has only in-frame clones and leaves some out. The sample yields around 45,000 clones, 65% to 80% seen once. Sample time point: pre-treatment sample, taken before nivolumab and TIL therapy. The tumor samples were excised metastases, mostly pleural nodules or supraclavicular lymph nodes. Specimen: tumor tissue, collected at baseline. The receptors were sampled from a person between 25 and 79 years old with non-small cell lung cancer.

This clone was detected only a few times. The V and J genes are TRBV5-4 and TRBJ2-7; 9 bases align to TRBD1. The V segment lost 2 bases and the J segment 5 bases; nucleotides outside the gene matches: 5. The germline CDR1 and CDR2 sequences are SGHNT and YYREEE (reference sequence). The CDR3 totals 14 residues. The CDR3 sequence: CASSFGTGPNEQYF. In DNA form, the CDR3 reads TGTGCCAGCAGCTTCGGGACAGGGCCCAACGAGCAGTACTTC.

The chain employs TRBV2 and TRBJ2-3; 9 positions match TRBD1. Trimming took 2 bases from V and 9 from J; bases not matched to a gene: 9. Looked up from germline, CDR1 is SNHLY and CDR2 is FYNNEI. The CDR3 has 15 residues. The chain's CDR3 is CASSEQTGTGSTQYF. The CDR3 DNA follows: TGTGCCAGCAGTGAACAAACCGGGACAGGGTCCACGCAGTATTTT.

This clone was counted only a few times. Written as DNA, the CDR3 is TGTGCCAGCTCAACCGGGGGGATCTACGAGCAGTACTTC. Protein product: CASSTGGIYEQYF. The rearrangement links TRBV18 to TRBJ2-7, with 7 nucleotides matching TRBD2. V was pared by 5 bases and J by 3 bases, with 4 bases of the junction left unmatched. The CDR3 sequence is 13 residues long. The V gene's germline CDR1 is KGHSH and CDR2 LQKENI.

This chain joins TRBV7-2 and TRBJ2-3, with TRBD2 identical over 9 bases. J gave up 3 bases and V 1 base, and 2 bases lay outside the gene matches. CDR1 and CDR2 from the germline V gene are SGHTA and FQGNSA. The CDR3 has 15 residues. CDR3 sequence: CASSLGLAVTDTQYF. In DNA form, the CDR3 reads TGTGCCAGCAGCTTAGGACTAGCGGTAACAGATACGCAGTATTTT.

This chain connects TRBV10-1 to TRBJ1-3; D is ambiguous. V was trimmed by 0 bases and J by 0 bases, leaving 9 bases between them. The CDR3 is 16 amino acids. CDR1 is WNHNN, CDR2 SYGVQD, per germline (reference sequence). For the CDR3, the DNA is TGCGCCAGCAGTGAGTCCCCAGGCGTCTCTGGAAACACCATATATTTT. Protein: CASSESPGVSGNTIYF.

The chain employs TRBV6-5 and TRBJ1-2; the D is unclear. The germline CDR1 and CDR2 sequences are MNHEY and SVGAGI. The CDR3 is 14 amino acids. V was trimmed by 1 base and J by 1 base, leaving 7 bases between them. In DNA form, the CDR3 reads TGTGCCAGCAGTTACTTGGGCCGTAACTATGGCTACACCTTC. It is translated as CASSYLGRNYGYTF.

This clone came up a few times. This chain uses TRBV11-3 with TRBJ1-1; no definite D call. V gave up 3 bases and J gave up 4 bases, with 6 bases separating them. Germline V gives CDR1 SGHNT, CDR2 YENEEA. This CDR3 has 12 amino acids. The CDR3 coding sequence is TGTGCCAGCAGCTTTTCCGGCACTGAAGCTTTCTTT. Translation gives CASSFSGTEAFF. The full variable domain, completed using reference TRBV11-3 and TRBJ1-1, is EAGVVQSPRYKIIEKKQPVAFWCNPISGHNTLYWYLQNLGQGPELLIRYENEEAVDDSQLPKDRFSAERLKGVDSTLKIQPAELGDSAVYLCASSFSGTEAFFGQGTRLTVV.

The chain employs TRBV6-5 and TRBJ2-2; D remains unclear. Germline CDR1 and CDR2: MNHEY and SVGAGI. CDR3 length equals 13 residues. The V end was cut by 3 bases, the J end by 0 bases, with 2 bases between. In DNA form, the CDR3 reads TGTGCCAGCAGTTATTCGAACACCGGGGAGCTGTTTTTT. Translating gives CASSYSNTGELFF.

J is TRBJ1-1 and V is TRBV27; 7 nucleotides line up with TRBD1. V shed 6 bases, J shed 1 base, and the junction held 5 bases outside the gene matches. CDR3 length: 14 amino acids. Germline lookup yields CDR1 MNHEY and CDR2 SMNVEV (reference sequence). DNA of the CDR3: TGTGCCAGCAGGACAGGGCCTTCGAACACTGAAGCTTTCTTT. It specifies CASRTGPSNTEAFF.

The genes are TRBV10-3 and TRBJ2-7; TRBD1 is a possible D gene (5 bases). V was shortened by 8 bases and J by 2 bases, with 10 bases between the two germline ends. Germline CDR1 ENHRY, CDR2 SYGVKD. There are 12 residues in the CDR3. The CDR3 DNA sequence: TGTGCCATCTCAGGGTCCGCCTACGAGCAGTACTTC. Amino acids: CAISGSAYEQYF.

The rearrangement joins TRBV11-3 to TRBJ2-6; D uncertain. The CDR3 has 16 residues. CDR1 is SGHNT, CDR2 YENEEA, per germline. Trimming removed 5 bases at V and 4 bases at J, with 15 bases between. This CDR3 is CASSQPFGAGANVLTF. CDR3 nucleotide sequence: TGTGCCAGCAGCCAACCCTTCGGTGCCGGGGCCAACGTCCTGACTTTC.

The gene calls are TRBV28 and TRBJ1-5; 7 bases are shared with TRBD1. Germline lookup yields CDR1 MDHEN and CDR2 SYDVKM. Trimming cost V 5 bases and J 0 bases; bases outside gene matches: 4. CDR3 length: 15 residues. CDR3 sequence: CASSENRGSNQPQHF. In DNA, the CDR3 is TGTGCCAGCAGTGAAAACAGGGGTAGCAATCAGCCCCAGCATTTT.

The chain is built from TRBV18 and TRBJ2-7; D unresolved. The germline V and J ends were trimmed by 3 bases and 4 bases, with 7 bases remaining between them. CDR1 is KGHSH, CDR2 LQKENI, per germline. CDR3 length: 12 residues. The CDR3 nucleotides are TGTGCCAGCTCACCGCTCGGGTACGAGCAGTACTTC. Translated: CASSPLGYEQYF.

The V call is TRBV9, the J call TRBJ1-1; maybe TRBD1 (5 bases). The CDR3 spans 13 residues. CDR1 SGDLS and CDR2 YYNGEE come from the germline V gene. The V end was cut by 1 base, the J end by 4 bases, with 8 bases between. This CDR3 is CASSVSGGTEAFF. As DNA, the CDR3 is TGTGCCAGCAGCGTATCCGGGGGCACTGAAGCTTTCTTT.

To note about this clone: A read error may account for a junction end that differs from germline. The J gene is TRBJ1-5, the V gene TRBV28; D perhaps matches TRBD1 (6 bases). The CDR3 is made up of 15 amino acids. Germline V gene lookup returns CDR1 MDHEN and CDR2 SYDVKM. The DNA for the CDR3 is TGTGCCAGCACTTTATGGGGGCTGAGCAATCAGCCCCAGCATTTT. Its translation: CASTLWGLSNQPQHF.

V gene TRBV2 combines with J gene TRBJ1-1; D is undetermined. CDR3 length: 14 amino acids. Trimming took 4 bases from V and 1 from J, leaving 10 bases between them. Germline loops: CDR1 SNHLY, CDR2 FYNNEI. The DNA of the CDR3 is TGTGCCAGCAGTGGATTCCGGGGGAACACTGAAGCTTTCTTT. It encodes CASSGFRGNTEAFF.

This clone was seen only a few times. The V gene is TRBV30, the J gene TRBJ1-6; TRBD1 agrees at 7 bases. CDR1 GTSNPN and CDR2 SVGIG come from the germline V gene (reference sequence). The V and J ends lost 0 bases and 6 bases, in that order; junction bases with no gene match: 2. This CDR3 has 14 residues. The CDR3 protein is CAWSVHRGNSPLHF. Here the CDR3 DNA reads TGTGCCTGGAGTGTACACAGGGGTAATTCACCCCTCCACTTT.

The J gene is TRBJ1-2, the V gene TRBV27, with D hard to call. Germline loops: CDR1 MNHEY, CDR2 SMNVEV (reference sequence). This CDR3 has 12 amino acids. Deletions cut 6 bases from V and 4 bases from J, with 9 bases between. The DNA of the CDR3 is TGTGCCAGCAGCCCGAATCGCTATGGCTACACCTTC. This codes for CASSPNRYGYTF.

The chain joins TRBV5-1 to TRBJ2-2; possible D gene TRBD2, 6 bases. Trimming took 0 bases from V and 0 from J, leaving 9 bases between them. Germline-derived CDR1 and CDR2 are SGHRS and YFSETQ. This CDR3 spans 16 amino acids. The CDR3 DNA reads TGCGCCAGCAGCTTGGGAGGGAGGCCGAACACCGGGGAGCTGTTTTTT. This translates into CASSLGGRPNTGELFF. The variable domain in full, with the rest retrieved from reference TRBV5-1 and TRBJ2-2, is KAGVTQTPRYLIKTRGQQVTLSCSPISGHRSVSWYQQTPGQGLQFLFEYFSETQRNKGNFPGRFSGRQFSNSRSEMNVSTLELGDSALYLCASSLGGRPNTGELFFGEGSRLTVL.

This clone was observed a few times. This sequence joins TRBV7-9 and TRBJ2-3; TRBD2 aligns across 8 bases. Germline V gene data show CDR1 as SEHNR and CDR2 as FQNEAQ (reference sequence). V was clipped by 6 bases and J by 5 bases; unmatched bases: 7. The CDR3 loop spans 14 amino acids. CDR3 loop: CASRRRLAGDTQYF. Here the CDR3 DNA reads TGTGCCAGCAGACGTCGCCTAGCGGGAGATACGCAGTATTTT.

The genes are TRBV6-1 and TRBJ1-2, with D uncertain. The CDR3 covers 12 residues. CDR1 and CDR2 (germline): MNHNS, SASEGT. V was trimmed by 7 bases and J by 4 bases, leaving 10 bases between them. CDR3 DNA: TGTGCCAGCACGGAGGGCCCCTATGGCTACACCTTC. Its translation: CASTEGPYGYTF.

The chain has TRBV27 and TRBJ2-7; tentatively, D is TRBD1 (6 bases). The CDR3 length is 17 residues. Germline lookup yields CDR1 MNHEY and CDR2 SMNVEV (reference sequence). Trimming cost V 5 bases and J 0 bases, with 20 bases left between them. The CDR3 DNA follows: TGTGCCAGCAGTACGTACCTTTACAGGGTCAGCTCCTACGAGCAGTACTTC. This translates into CASSTYLYRVSSYEQYF.

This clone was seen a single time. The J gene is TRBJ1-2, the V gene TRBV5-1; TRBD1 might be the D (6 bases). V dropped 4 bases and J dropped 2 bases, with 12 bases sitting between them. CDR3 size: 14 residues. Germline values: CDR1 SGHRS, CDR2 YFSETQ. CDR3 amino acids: CASSQTGTNYGYTF. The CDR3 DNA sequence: TGCGCCAGCAGCCAAACAGGGACCAACTATGGCTACACCTTC. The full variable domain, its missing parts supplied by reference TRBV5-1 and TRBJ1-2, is KAGVTQTPRYLIKTRGQQVTLSCSPISGHRSVSWYQQTPGQGLQFLFEYFSETQRNKGNFPGRFSGRQFSNSRSEMNVSTLELGDSALYLCASSQTGTNYGYTFGSGTRLTVV.

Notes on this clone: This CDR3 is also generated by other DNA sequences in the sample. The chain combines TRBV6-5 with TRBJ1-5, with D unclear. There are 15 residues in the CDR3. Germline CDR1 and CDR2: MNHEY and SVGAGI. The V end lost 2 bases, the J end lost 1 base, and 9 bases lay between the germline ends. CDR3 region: CASSYRASSNQPQHF. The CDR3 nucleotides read TGTGCCAGCAGTTACCGCGCTTCAAGCAATCAGCCCCAGCATTTT.

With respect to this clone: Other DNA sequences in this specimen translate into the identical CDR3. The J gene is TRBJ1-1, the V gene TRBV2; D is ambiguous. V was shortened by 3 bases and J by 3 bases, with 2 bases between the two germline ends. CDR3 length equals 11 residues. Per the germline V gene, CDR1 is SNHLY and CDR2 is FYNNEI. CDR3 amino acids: CASSDYTEAFF. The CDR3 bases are TGTGCCAGCAGTGACTACACTGAAGCTTTCTTT.

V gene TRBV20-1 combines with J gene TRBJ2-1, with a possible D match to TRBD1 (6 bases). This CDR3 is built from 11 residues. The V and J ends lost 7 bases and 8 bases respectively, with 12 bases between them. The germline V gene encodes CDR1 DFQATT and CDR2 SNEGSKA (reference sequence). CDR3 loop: CSVDSTYEQFF. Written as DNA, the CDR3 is TGCAGTGTGGACAGTACTTATGAGCAGTTCTTC.

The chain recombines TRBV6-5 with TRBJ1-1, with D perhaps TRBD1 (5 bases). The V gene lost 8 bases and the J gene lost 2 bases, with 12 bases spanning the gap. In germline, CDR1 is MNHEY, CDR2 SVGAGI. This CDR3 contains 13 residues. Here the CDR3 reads CASREGPNTEAFF. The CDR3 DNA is TGTGCCAGCCGGGAGGGGCCCAACACTGAAGCTTTCTTT.

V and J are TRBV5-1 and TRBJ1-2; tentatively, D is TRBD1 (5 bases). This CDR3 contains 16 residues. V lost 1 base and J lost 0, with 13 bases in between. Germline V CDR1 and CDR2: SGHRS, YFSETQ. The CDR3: CASSLWTTKANYGYTF. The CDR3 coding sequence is TGCGCCAGCAGCTTGTGGACAACCAAAGCTAACTATGGCTACACCTTC.

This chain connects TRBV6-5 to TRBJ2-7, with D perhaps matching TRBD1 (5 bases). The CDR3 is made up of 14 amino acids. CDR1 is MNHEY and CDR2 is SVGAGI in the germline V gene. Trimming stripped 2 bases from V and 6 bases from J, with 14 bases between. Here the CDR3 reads CASSYPTLRGEQYF. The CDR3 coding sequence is TGTGCCAGCAGTTACCCAACCCTTAGGGGCGAGCAGTACTTC.

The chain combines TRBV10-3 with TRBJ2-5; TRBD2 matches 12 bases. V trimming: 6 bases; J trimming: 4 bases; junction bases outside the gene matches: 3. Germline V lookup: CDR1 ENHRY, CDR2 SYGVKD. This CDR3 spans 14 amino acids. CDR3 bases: TGTGCCATCAGGATGGGACTAGCGGGAGAGACCCAGTACTTC. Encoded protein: CAIRMGLAGETQYF.

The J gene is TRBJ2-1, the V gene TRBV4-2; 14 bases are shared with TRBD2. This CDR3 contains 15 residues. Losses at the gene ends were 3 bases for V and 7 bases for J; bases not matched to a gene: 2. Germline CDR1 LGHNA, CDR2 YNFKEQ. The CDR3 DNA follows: TGTGCCAGCAGCCAGGGGACTAGCGGGGGTAATGAGCAGTTCTTC. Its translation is CASSQGTSGGNEQFF.

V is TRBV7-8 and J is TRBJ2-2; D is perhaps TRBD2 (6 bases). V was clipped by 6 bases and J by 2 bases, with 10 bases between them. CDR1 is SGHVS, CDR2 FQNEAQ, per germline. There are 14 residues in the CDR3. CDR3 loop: CASSSGTNTGELFF. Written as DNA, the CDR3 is TGTGCCAGCAGTAGCGGAACTAACACCGGGGAGCTGTTTTTT.